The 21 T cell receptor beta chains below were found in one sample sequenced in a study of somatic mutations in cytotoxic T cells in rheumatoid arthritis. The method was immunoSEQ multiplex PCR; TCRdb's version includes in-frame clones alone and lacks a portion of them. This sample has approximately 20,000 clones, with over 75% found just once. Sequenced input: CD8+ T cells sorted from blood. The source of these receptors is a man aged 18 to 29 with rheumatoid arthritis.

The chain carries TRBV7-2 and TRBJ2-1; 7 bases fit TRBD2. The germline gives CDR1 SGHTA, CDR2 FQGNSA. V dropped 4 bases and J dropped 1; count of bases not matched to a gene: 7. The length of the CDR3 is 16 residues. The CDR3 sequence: CASSSGTIQSYNEQFF. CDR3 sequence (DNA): TGTGCCAGCAGCTCCGGGACTATTCAATCCTACAATGAGCAGTTCTTC.

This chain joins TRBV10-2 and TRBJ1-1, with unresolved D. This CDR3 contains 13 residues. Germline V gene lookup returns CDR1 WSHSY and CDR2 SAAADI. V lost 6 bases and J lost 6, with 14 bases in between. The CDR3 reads CASSLRLGAEAFF. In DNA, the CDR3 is TGCGCCAGCAGCCTCCGACTAGGCGCTGAAGCTTTCTTT.

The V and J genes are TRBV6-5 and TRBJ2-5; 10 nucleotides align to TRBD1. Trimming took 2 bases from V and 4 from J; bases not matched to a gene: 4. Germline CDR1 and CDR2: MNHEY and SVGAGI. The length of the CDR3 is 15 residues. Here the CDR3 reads CASSYATGGAETQYF. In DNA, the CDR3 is TGTGCCAGCAGTTACGCGACAGGGGGCGCAGAGACCCAGTACTTC.

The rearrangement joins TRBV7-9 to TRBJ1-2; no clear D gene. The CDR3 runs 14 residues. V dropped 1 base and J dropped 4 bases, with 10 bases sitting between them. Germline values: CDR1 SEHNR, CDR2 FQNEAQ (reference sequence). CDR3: CASSLEKGGYGYTF. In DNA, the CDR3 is TGTGCCAGCAGCTTAGAGAAGGGAGGCTATGGCTACACCTTC.

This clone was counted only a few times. DNA for the CDR3: TGTGCCAGCAGTGGCCCCACACAGGGTCGAAGTCATCAGCCCCAGCATTTT. Its translation is CASSGPTQGRSHQPQHF. V and J are TRBV6-1 and TRBJ1-5, with D perhaps matching TRBD1 (6 bases). V was shortened by 4 bases and J by 5 bases, with 21 bases between the two germline ends. The V gene's germline CDR1 is MNHNS and CDR2 SASEGT. The CDR3 extends over 17 amino acids.

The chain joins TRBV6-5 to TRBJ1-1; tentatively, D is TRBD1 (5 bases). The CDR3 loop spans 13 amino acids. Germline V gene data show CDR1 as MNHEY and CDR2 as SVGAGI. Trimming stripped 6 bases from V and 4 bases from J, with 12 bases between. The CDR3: CASSPGGVTEAFF. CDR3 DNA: TGTGCCAGCAGCCCCGGGGGGGTCACTGAAGCTTTCTTT.

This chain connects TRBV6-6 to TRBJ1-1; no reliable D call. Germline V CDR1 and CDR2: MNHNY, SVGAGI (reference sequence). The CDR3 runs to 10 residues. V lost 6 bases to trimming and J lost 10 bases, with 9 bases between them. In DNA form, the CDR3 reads TGTGCCAGCAGCCCCTCAAGAGCTTTCTTT. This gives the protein CASSPSRAFF.

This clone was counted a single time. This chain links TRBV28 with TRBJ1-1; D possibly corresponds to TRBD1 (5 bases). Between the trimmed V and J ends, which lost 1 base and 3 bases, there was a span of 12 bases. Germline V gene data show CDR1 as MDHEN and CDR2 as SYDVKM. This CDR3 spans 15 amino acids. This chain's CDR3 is CASSLLEMGDTEAFF. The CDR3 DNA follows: TGTGCCAGCAGTTTATTGGAAATGGGGGACACTGAAGCTTTCTTT.

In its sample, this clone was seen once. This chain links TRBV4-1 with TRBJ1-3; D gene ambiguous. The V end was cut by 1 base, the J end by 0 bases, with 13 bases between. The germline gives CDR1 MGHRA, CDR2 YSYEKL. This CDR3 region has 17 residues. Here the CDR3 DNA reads TGCGCCAGCAGCCAAGGGCTCGAAGTTAGCTCTGGAAACACCATATATTTT. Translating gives CASSQGLEVSSGNTIYF.

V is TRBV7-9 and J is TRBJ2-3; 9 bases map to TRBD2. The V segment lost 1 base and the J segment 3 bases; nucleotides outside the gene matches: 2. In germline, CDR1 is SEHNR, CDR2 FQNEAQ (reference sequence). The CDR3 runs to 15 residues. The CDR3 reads CASSLGLAETDTQYF. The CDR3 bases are TGTGCCAGCAGCTTAGGACTAGCGGAGACAGATACGCAGTATTTT.

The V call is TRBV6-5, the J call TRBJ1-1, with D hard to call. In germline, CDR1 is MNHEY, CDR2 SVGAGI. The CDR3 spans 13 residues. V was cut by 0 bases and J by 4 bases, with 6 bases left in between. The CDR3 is CASSYSVRTEAFF. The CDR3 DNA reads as TGTGCCAGCAGTTACTCAGTGCGCACTGAAGCTTTCTTT.

The CDR3 region has the DNA TGTGCCAGCATGGGAGACACCTCCTACGAGCAGTACTTC. This encodes CASMGDTSYEQYF. The chain employs TRBV2 and TRBJ2-7, with D maybe TRBD2 (5 bases). V shed 7 bases and J shed 0 bases, with 10 bases lying between them. This CDR3 comprises 13 residues. Germline assignment: CDR1 SNHLY and CDR2 FYNNEI.

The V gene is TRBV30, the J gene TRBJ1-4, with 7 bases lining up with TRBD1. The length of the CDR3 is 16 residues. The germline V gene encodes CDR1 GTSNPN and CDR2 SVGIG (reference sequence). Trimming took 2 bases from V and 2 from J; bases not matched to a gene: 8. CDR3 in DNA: TGTGCCTGGAGTCCCTTACCGGGACAGACTAATGAAAAACTGTTTTTT. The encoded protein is CAWSPLPGQTNEKLFF.

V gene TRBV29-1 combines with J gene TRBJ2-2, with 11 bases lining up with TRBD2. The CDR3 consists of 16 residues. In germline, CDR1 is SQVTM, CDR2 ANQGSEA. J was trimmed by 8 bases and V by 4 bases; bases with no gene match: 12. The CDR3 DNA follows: TGCAGCGTTGGACTAGCGGGGAGTACTTTCGCGGGGGAGCTGTTTTTT. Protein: CSVGLAGSTFAGELFF.

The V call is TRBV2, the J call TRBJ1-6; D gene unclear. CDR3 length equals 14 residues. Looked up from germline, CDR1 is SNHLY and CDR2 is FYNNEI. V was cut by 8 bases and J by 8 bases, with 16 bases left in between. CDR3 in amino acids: CASVGWEGDSPLHF. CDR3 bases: TGTGCCAGCGTAGGATGGGAAGGTGATTCACCCCTCCACTTT.

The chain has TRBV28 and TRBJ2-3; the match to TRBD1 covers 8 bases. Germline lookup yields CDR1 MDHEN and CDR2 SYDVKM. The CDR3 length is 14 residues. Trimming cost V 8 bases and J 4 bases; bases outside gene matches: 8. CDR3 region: CASCDRGTSDTQYF. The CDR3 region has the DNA TGTGCCAGCTGTGACAGGGGAACATCAGATACGCAGTATTTT.

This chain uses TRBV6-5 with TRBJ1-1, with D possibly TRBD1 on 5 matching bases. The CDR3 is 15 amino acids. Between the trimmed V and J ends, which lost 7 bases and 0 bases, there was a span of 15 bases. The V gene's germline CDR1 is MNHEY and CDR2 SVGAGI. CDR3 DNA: TGTGCCAGCAATGACAGTCCCATCATGAACACTGAAGCTTTCTTT. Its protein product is CASNDSPIMNTEAFF.

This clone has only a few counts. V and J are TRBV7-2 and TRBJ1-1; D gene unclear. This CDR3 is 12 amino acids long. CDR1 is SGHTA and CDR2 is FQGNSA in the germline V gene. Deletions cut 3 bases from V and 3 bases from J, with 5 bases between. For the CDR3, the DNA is TGTGCCAGCAGCTTTGGACACACTGAAGCTTTCTTT. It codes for CASSFGHTEAFF. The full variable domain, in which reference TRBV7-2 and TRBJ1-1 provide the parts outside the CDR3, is GAGVSQSPSNKVTEKGKDVELRCDPISGHTALYWYRQSLGQGLEFLIYFQGNSAPDKSGLPSDRFSAERTGGSVSTLTIQRTQQEDSAVYLCASSFGHTEAFFGQGTRLTVV.

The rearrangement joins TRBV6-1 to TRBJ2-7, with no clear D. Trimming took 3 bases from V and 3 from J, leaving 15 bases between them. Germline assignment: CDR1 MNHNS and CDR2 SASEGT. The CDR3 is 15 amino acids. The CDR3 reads CASSEAKADYYEQYF. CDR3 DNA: TGTGCCAGCAGTGAGGCGAAAGCCGATTACTACGAGCAGTACTTC.

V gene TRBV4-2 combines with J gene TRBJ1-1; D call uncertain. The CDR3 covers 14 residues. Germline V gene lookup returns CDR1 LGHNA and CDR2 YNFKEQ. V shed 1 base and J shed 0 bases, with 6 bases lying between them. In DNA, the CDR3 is TGTGCCAGCAGCCAAGGAACGGTGAACACTGAAGCTTTCTTT. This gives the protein CASSQGTVNTEAFF.

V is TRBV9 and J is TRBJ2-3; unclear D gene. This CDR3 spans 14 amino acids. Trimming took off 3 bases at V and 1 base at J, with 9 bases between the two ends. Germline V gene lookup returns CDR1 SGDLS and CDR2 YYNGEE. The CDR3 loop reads CASSGGWGTDTQYF. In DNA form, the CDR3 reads TGTGCCAGCAGCGGTGGTTGGGGCACAGATACGCAGTATTTT.